This TCR beta chain was profiled in a study of regulatory T cells in long-lasting Graves disease. This clonotype was seen many times. Arm-PCR of CDR3 regions and iRepertoire HTBI primers were the basis on which TCR beta libraries were built. TCRdb recomputed calls from the multiplex PCR reads with MiXCR, one row per CDR3 protein. The table shows roughly 360,000 distinct CDR3 sequences, with approximately 12% occurring only once. As to time point: newly diagnosed GD, antithyroid drugs for less than 3 months. With RNA extracted from PBMCs as input, the TCR library was made. Germline-derived CDR1 and CDR2 are SGHTA and FQGNSA. CDR3 length: 15 amino acids. V dropped 5 bases and J dropped 7; count of bases not matched to a gene: 13. This same sample was also part of a study on T cells in Graves' hyperthyroidism and ophthalmopathy. Turning to that study: Uncontrolled infection, other autoimmune disease, pregnancy and lactation each barred patients from inclusion.

This receptor was taken from a woman under 30 with Graves disease. The source material was peripheral blood mononuclear cells (PBMCs), sampled at new diagnosis, from a patient treated with antithyroid drugs. The rearrangement links TRBV7-2 to TRBJ2-7, with TRBD2 matching 8 bases. The CDR3 DNA reads TGTGCCAGCAGCCTGCAAACGGGGGGGTTGGGAGAGCAGTACTTC. As protein: CASSLQTGGLGEQYF. Based on the CDR3 plus reference TRBV7-2 and TRBJ2-7, the full variable domain is GAGVSQSPSNKVTEKGKDVELRCDPISGHTALYWYRQSLGQGLEFLIYFQGNSAPDKSGLPSDRFSAERTGGSVSTLTIQRTQQEDSAVYLCASSLQTGGLGEQYFGPGTRLTVT.